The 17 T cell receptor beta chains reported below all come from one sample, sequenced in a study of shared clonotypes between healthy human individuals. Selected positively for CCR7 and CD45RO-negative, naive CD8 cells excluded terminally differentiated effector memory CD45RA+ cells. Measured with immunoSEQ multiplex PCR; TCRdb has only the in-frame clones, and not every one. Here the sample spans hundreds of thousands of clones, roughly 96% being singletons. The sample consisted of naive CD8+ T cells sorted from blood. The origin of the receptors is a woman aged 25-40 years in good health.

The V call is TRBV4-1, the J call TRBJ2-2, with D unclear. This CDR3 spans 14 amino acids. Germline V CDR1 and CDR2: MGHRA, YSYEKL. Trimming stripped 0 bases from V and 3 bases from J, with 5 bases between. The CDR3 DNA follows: TGCGCCAGCAGCCAAGAACAGTACACCGGGGAGCTGTTTTTT. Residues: CASSQEQYTGELFF.

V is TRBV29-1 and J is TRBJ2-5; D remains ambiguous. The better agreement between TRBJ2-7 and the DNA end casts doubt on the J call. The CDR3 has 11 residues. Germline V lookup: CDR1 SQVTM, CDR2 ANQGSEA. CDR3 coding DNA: TGCAGCGTTTCCCTCTCCTACGAGCAGTACTTC. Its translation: CSVSLSYEQYF.

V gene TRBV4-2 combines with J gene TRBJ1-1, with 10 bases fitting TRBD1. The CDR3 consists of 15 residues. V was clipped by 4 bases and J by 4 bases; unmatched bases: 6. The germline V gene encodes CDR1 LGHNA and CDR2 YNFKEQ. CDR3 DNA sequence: TGTGCCAGCAGCCCCGACAGGGGGCCGAGCACTGAAGCTTTCTTT. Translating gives CASSPDRGPSTEAFF.

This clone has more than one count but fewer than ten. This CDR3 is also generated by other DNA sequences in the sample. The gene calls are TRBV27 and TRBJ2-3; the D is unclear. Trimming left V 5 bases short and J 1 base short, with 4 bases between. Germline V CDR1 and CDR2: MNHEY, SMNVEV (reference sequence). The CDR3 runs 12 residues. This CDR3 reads CASSPGTDTQYF. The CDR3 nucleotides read TGTGCCAGCAGTCCTGGCACAGATACGCAGTATTTT.

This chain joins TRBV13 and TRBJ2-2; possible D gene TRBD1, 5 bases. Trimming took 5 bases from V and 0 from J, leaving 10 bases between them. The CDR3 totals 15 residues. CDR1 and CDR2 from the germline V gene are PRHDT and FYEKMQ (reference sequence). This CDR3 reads CASSPARANTGELFF. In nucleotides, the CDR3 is TGTGCCAGCAGCCCGGCCAGGGCGAACACCGGGGAGCTGTTTTTT.

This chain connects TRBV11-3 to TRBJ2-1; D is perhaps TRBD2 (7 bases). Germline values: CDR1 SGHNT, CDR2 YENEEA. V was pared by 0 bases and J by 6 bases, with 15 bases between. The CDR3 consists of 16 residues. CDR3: CASSLDEGEGLNEQFF. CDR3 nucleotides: TGTGCCAGCAGCTTAGATGAGGGGGAGGGCCTCAATGAGCAGTTCTTC.

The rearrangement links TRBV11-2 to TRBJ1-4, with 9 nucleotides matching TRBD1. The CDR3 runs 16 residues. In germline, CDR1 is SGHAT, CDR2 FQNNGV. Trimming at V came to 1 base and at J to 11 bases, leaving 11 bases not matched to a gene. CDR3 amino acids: CASSLGPGTGRKKLFF. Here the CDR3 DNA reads TGTGCCAGCAGCTTAGGACCTGGGACAGGGAGAAAGAAACTGTTTTTT.

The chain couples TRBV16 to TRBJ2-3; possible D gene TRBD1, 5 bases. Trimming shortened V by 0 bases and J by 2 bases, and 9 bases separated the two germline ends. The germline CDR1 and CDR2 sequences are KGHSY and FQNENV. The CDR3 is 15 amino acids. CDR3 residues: CASSQSGEVTDTQYF. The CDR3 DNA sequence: TGTGCCAGCAGCCAATCAGGGGAAGTCACAGATACGCAGTATTTT.

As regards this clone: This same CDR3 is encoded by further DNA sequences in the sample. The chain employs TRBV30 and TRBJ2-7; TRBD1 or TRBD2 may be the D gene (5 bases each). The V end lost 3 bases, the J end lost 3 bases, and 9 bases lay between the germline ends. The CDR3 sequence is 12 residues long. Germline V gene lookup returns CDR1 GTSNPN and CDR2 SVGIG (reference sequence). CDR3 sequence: CAWSPGSYEQYF. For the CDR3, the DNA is TGTGCCTGGAGCCCAGGGAGCTACGAGCAGTACTTC. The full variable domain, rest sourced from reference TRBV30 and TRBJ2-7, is SQTIHQWPATLVQPVGSPLSLECTVEGTSNPNLYWYRQAAGRGLQLLFYSVGIGQISSEVPQNLSASRPQDRQFILSSKKLLLSDSGFYLCAWSPGSYEQYFGPGTRLTVT.

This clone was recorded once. This CDR3 is CASSQATGGFGNQPQHF. The CDR3 nucleotides read TGTGCCAGCAGCCAAGCCACAGGGGGTTTTGGCAATCAGCCCCAGCATTTT. The V and J genes are TRBV14 and TRBJ1-5; 8 bases are a match to TRBD1. J lost 2 bases, V lost 1 base, and 7 bases had no gene match. There are 17 residues in the CDR3. Germline CDR1 and CDR2: SGHDN and FVKESK.

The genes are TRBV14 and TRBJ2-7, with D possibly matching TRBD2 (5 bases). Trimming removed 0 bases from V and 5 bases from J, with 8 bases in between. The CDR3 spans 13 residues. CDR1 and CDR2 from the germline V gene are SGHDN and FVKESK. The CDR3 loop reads CASSQEAGNEQYF. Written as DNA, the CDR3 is TGTGCCAGCAGCCAAGAGGCGGGCAACGAGCAGTACTTC.

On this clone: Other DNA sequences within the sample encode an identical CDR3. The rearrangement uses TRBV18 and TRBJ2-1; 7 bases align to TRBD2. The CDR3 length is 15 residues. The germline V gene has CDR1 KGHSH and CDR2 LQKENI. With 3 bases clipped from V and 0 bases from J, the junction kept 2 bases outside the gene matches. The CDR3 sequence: CASSPGGSSYNEQFF. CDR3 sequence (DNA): TGTGCCAGCTCACCGGGGGGGAGCTCCTACAATGAGCAGTTCTTC. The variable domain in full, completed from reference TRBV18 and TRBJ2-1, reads NAGVMQNPRHLVRRRGQEARLRCSPMKGHSHVYWYRQLPEEGLKFMVYLQKENIIDESGMPKERFSAEFPKEGPSILRIQQVVRGDSAAYFCASSPGGSSYNEQFFGPGTRLTVL.

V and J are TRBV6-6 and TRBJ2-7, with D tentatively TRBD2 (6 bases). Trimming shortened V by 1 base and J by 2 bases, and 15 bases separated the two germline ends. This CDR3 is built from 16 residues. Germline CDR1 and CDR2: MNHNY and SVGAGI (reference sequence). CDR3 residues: CASSYYSGSPTYEQYF. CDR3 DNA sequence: TGTGCCAGCAGTTACTACTCCGGGAGTCCGACCTACGAGCAGTACTTC.

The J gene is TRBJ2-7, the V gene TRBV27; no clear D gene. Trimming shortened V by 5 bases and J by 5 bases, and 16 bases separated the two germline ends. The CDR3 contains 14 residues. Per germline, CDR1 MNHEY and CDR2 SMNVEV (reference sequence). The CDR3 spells CASSLMPTNHEQYF. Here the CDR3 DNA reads TGTGCCAGCAGTCTTATGCCCACAAACCACGAGCAGTACTTC.

As DNA, the CDR3 is TGTGCCAGCAGCCCGCGGACTAGCGGGAGTGAGGAGCAGTTCTTC. Translated, it gives CASSPRTSGSEEQFF. This chain links TRBV13 with TRBJ2-1, with 13 nucleotides matching TRBD2. This CDR3 is 15 amino acids long. CDR1 PRHDT and CDR2 FYEKMQ come from the germline V gene (reference sequence). Trimming at V came to 5 bases and at J to 10 bases, leaving 8 bases not matched to a gene. Full variable domain (remainder filled in from reference TRBV13 and TRBJ2-1): AAGVIQSPRHLIKEKRETATLKCYPIPRHDTVYWYQQGPGQDPQFLISFYEKMQSDKGSIPDRFSAQQFSDYHSELNMSSLELGDSALYFCASSPRTSGSEEQFFGPGTRLTVL.

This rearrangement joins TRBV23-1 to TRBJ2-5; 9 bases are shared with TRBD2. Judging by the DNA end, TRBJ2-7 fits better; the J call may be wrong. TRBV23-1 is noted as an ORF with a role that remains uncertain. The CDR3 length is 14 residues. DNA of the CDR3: TGCGCCAGCAGGATAGCGGGAGATCCCTACGAGCAGTACTTC. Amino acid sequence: CASRIAGDPYEQYF.

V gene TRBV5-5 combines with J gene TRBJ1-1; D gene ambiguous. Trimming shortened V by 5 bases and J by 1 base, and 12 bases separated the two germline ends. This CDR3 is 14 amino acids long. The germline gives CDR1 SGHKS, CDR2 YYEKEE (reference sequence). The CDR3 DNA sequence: TGTGCCAGCAGTTTAACTCCTGGGAACACTGAAGCTTTCTTT. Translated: CASSLTPGNTEAFF.